What follows are 32 T cell receptor beta chains derived from one specimen sequenced in a study of blood T cell repertoires in COVID-19. Generated by immunoSEQ multiplex PCR, the TCRdb table keeps only in-frame clones and is missing some. The data show approximately 180,000 clones, roughly 87% seen once. The sequenced material came from PBMCs or T cells enriched from blood (not recorded which). These receptor sequences come from a woman between 40 and 55 years old with acute COVID-19.

The chain couples TRBV10-3 to TRBJ1-2; 8 positions agree with TRBD1. Germline lookup yields CDR1 ENHRY and CDR2 SYGVKD. J gave up 6 bases and V 3 bases, and 6 bases lay outside the gene matches. The CDR3 covers 14 residues. DNA of the CDR3: TGTGCCATCAGTGACAACAGGGGGTTAGATGGCTACACCTTC. This translates into CAISDNRGLDGYTF.

This rearrangement joins TRBV6-2 or TRBV6-3 to TRBJ2-1; 10 positions agree with TRBD2. V dropped 6 bases and J dropped 3; count of bases not matched to a gene: 5. The CDR3 runs to 15 residues. Germline V gene sequence: CDR1 MNHEY, CDR2 SVGEGT. CDR3 protein: CASRYLAGVYNEQFF. The CDR3, as DNA: TGTGCCAGCAGGTACCTAGCGGGAGTCTACAATGAGCAGTTCTTC.

The genes are TRBV10-3 and TRBJ2-1; TRBD2 agrees at 11 bases. The length of the CDR3 is 15 residues. Germline CDR1 is ENHRY and CDR2 is SYGVKD. The trim removed 6 bases at V and 6 bases at J, leaving 7 bases unmatched. This CDR3 is CAISFSGGAANEQFF. The DNA for the CDR3 is TGTGCCATCAGCTTTAGCGGGGGGGCGGCCAATGAGCAGTTCTTC.

V usage is TRBV7-3 and J usage is TRBJ2-5; 7 bases fit TRBD1. Per the germline V gene, CDR1 is SGHTA and CDR2 is FQGTGA. J was trimmed by 5 bases and V by 5 bases; bases with no gene match: 5. The CDR3 has 13 residues. The CDR3 DNA sequence: TGTGCCAGCAGCCAACAGGGGCGGGAGACCCAGTACTTC. Translating gives CASSQQGRETQYF.

The J gene is TRBJ2-2, the V gene TRBV27; D gene unclear. The CDR3 sequence is 14 residues long. V was trimmed by 3 bases and J by 8 bases, leaving 13 bases between them. CDR1 is MNHEY, CDR2 SMNVEV, per germline (reference sequence). The CDR3 loop is CASSLSRLRGELFF. DNA for the CDR3: TGTGCCAGCAGTTTGTCCCGTCTAAGAGGGGAGCTGTTTTTT.

The V gene is TRBV19, the J gene TRBJ2-3; the match to TRBD2 covers 7 bases. The CDR3 totals 15 residues. Germline V lookup: CDR1 LNHDA, CDR2 SQIVND (reference sequence). V lost 5 bases and J lost 5; bases outside the gene matches: 10. The CDR3 here is CASSEETSFGDTQYF. The DNA for the CDR3 is TGTGCCAGTAGTGAGGAGACTAGCTTTGGAGATACGCAGTATTTT. Filled out from reference TRBV19 and TRBJ2-3, the complete variable domain reads DGGITQSPKYLFRKEGQNVTLSCEQNLNHDAMYWYRQDPGQGLRLIYYSQIVNDFQKGDIAEGYSVSREKKESFPLTVTSAQKNPTAFYLCASSEETSFGDTQYFGPGTRLTVL.

This rearrangement joins TRBV2 to TRBJ2-1; D possibly corresponds to TRBD2 (6 bases). This CDR3 is 18 amino acids long. Trimming took 3 bases from V and 3 from J, leaving 21 bases between them. The V gene's germline CDR1 is SNHLY and CDR2 FYNNEI. The CDR3 DNA reads as TGTGCCAGCAGTGAGGACTTATCTGGGGGGAAAGGCTACAATGAGCAGTTCTTC. The encoded protein is CASSEDLSGGKGYNEQFF.

The chain joins TRBV15 to TRBJ2-5; tentatively, D is TRBD2 (5 bases). V shed 1 base and J shed 5 bases, with 8 bases lying between them. This CDR3 region has 13 residues. Germline CDR1 reads LNHNV; CDR2 reads YYDKDF (reference sequence). CDR3 sequence reads: CATSRGRGETQYF. The CDR3, as DNA: TGTGCCACCAGCAGAGGCCGGGGTGAGACCCAGTACTTC.

This clone was recorded a few times. This chain joins TRBV2 and TRBJ1-2; 9 bases fit TRBD1. The CDR3 spans 14 residues. J gave up 4 bases and V 7 bases, and 7 bases lay outside the gene matches. Per the germline V gene, CDR1 is SNHLY and CDR2 is FYNNEI. CDR3 DNA: TGTGCCAGCAACAAACAGGGGGCCCGCTATGGCTACACCTTC. Translation: CASNKQGARYGYTF. The full variable domain, rest sourced from reference TRBV2 and TRBJ1-2, is EPEVTQTPSHQVTQMGQEVILRCVPISNHLYFYWYRQILGQKVEFLVSFYNNEISEKSEIFDDQFSVERPDGSNFTLKIRSTKLEDSAMYFCASNKQGARYGYTFGSGTRLTVV.

In the case of this clone: This same CDR3 is encoded by further DNA sequences in the sample. The V call is TRBV18, the J call TRBJ1-1, with 7 bases matching TRBD1. V shed 1 base, J shed 4 bases, and the junction held 3 bases outside the gene matches. The CDR3 consists of 14 residues. Per the germline V gene, CDR1 is KGHSH and CDR2 is LQKENI. The CDR3 loop reads CASSPQGAGTEAFF. DNA of the CDR3: TGTGCCAGCTCACCACAGGGGGCAGGCACTGAAGCTTTCTTT. The entire variable domain, with the rest obtained from reference TRBV18 and TRBJ1-1, is as follows: NAGVMQNPRHLVRRRGQEARLRCSPMKGHSHVYWYRQLPEEGLKFMVYLQKENIIDESGMPKERFSAEFPKEGPSILRIQQVVRGDSAAYFCASSPQGAGTEAFFGQGTRLTVV.

This clone was picked up one time. The genes are TRBV12-5 and TRBJ1-1, with 9 positions matching TRBD1. From germline, CDR1 is LGHNT and CDR2 FRNRAP. The CDR3 covers 14 residues. V lost 7 bases, J lost 3 bases, and 6 bases stayed unmatched. CDR3 region: CASAKQGAYTEAFF. The CDR3 DNA reads TGTGCTAGTGCTAAACAGGGGGCGTACACTGAAGCTTTCTTT.

The V call is TRBV3-1 (or the pseudogene TRBV3-2), the J call TRBJ1-2, with TRBD1 matching over 7 bases. J gave up 4 bases and V 6 bases, and 11 bases lay outside the gene matches. Germline V gives CDR1 LGHDT, CDR2 YNNKEL (reference sequence). This CDR3 contains 15 residues. The CDR3 bases are TGTGCCAGCAGTGAGACAGGGCGTTCGCCCTATGGCTACACCTTC. This gives the protein CASSETGRSPYGYTF.

The genes are TRBV19 and TRBJ1-1; D might be TRBD1 (5 bases). The V end was cut by 4 bases, the J end by 3 bases, with 6 bases between. Germline values: CDR1 LNHDA, CDR2 SQIVND (reference sequence). The CDR3 is 12 amino acids. The CDR3 DNA sequence: TGTGCCAGTAGTAAGGGGTACACTGAAGCTTTCTTT. Translating it yields CASSKGYTEAFF.

The gene calls are TRBV25-1 and TRBJ1-3; TRBD1 might be the D (5 bases). Germline loops: CDR1 MGHDK, CDR2 SYGVNS. Trimming shortened V by 4 bases and J by 2 bases, and 12 bases separated the two germline ends. The CDR3 totals 15 residues. The DNA of the CDR3 is TGTGCCAGCAGTGGACTCGGGGGGACTGGAAACACCATATATTTT. It yields the protein CASSGLGGTGNTIYF.

The V call is TRBV10-3, the J call TRBJ1-2, with 8 bases fitting TRBD1. V lost 4 bases and J lost 4; bases outside the gene matches: 8. The CDR3 loop spans 15 amino acids. CDR1 is ENHRY, CDR2 SYGVKD, per germline. CDR3: CAISVDFTGGYGYTF. The CDR3 DNA follows: TGTGCCATCAGTGTAGATTTTACAGGGGGCTATGGCTACACCTTC.

This rearrangement joins TRBV6-5 to TRBJ2-3; no reliable D call. This CDR3 has 12 amino acids. V dropped 4 bases and J dropped 6 bases, with 8 bases sitting between them. Germline V gives CDR1 MNHEY, CDR2 SVGAGI. The CDR3 DNA reads TGTGCCAGCAGTTCCCCAAGCGATACGCAGTATTTT. Protein: CASSSPSDTQYF.

The chain joins TRBV2 to TRBJ2-7, with a possible D match to TRBD2 (5 bases). Germline CDR1 is SNHLY and CDR2 is FYNNEI. Trimming left V 5 bases short and J 0 bases short, with 14 bases between. CDR3 length: 15 amino acids. The CDR3 loop is CASSSSLTSSYEQYF. CDR3 bases: TGTGCCAGCAGTTCGAGCCTCACTAGCTCCTACGAGCAGTACTTC.

The chain uses TRBV7-2 and TRBJ2-7; possible D gene TRBD2, 5 bases. Looked up from germline, CDR1 is SGHTA and CDR2 is FQGNSA. This CDR3 has 13 amino acids. Between the trimmed V and J ends, which lost 3 bases and 2 bases, there was a span of 8 bases. The CDR3 is CASSLVGTYEQYF. CDR3 in DNA: TGTGCCAGCAGCTTGGTCGGGACCTACGAGCAGTACTTC.

This clone showed up just a few times. V and J are TRBV9 and TRBJ2-2; maybe TRBD1 (5 bases). Trimming removed 0 bases from V and 0 bases from J, with 15 bases in between. Looked up from germline, CDR1 is SGDLS and CDR2 is YYNGEE. The CDR3 is 18 amino acids. The DNA of the CDR3 is TGTGCCAGCAGCGTAGGTATTATGGGCAGGGCGAACACCGGGGAGCTGTTTTTT. Amino acid sequence: CASSVGIMGRANTGELFF.

This clone was seen more than once but under ten times. The V and J genes are TRBV12-5 and TRBJ2-7; the match to TRBD2 covers 10 bases. The CDR3 is made up of 14 amino acids. Germline V gene lookup returns CDR1 LGHNT and CDR2 FRNRAP. The V gene end was trimmed by 0 bases and the J gene end by 6 bases; junction bases not matched to a gene: 2. The CDR3 here is CASGLVSSGGEQYF. CDR3 nucleotide sequence: TGTGCTAGTGGTTTGGTTTCTAGCGGGGGCGAGCAGTACTTC.

This CDR3 reads CASSWTGFNNEKLFF. CDR3 in DNA: TGTGCCAGCAGCTGGACAGGGTTTAACAATGAAAAACTGTTTTTT. The V and J genes are TRBV5-6 and TRBJ1-4; 8 bases align to TRBD1. The CDR3 loop spans 15 amino acids. Per germline, CDR1 SGHDT and CDR2 YYEEEE. With 3 bases clipped from V and 5 bases from J, the junction kept 6 bases outside the gene matches.

This chain joins TRBV19 and TRBJ1-1, with D perhaps TRBD1 (5 bases). This CDR3 spans 16 amino acids. The germline V gene encodes CDR1 LNHDA and CDR2 SQIVND (reference sequence). Between the trimmed V and J ends, which lost 1 base and 4 bases, there was a span of 16 bases. The CDR3 protein is CASSIVTGQGSTEAFF. As DNA, the CDR3 is TGTGCCAGTAGTATAGTCACGGGTCAGGGATCCACTGAAGCTTTCTTT.

This clone was observed once. This chain uses TRBV3-1 (or the pseudogene TRBV3-2) with TRBJ2-1, with TRBD2 identical over 14 bases. The CDR3 totals 17 residues. Per germline, CDR1 LGHDT and CDR2 YNNKEL (reference sequence). Trimming took 1 base from V and 8 from J; bases not matched to a gene: 7. CDR3 residues: CASSQGRTSGRNDEQFF. In DNA form, the CDR3 reads TGTGCCAGCAGCCAAGGACGGACTAGCGGGAGGAATGATGAGCAGTTCTTC.

The genes are TRBV7-3 and TRBJ2-5; perhaps TRBD1 as D (6 bases). CDR3 size: 16 residues. Germline CDR1 SGHTA, CDR2 FQGTGA. The germline V and J ends were trimmed by 3 bases and 1 base, with 15 bases remaining between them. The CDR3 DNA follows: TGTGCCAGCAGCTTCGGGACAAAGCCTTCCCAAGAGACCCAGTACTTC. Protein: CASSFGTKPSQETQYF.

This chain links TRBV6-6 with TRBJ2-3; perhaps TRBD1 as D (6 bases). Trimming left V 7 bases short and J 1 base short, with 12 bases between. CDR1 is MNHNY and CDR2 is SVGAGI in the germline V gene (reference sequence). This CDR3 is 14 amino acids long. CDR3 in amino acids: CASKQGPGTDTQYF. In DNA form, the CDR3 reads TGTGCCAGCAAACAGGGTCCGGGCACAGATACGCAGTATTTT.

The chain links TRBV18 to TRBJ2-1; 7 bases match TRBD1. With V trimmed by 6 bases and J by 8 bases, 4 bases remained unmatched. The CDR3 totals 12 residues. Germline loops: CDR1 KGHSH, CDR2 LQKENI. CDR3 in amino acids: CASSSTGDEQFF. The CDR3 bases are TGTGCCAGCTCCTCCACAGGGGATGAGCAGTTCTTC.

The chain joins TRBV4-1 to TRBJ1-2; no definite D call. The germline gives CDR1 MGHRA, CDR2 YSYEKL. The CDR3 loop spans 15 amino acids. The V end was cut by 0 bases, the J end by 0 bases, with 8 bases between. The CDR3 protein is CASSQDLTTNYGYTF. For the CDR3, the DNA is TGCGCCAGCAGCCAAGATTTGACAACTAACTATGGCTACACCTTC.

The V gene is TRBV4-1, the J gene TRBJ1-6, with TRBD1 matching 7 bases. Trimming took 1 base from V and 0 from J; bases not matched to a gene: 0. Germline assignment: CDR1 MGHRA and CDR2 YSYEKL. The CDR3 contains 16 residues. The CDR3 protein is CASSQGDSSYNSPLHF. The DNA for the CDR3 is TGCGCCAGCAGCCAAGGGGACAGCTCCTATAATTCACCCCTCCACTTT.

This clone was counted once. The chain uses TRBV3-1 (or the pseudogene TRBV3-2) and TRBJ1-4; D unresolved. CDR1 and CDR2 from the germline V gene are LGHDT and YNNKEL (reference sequence). The CDR3 extends over 15 amino acids. Trimming stripped 1 base from V and 4 bases from J, with 10 bases between. The CDR3 region is CASSQGRRNNEKLFF. CDR3 sequence (DNA): TGTGCCAGCAGCCAAGGGAGACGGAATAATGAAAAACTGTTTTTT.

V is TRBV28 and J is TRBJ1-6, with 8 bases fitting TRBD1. This CDR3 spans 14 amino acids. CDR1 MDHEN and CDR2 SYDVKM come from the germline V gene. Trimming took 6 bases from V and 5 from J; bases not matched to a gene: 3. The chain's CDR3 is CASSKQGDNSPLHF. DNA for the CDR3: TGTGCCAGCAGCAAACAGGGGGATAATTCACCCCTCCACTTT.

The CDR3 nucleotides are TGTGCCATCAGTGAGTCGGGAGGGGAGGCTTTCTTT. It yields the protein CAISESGGEAFF. The chain uses TRBV10-3 and TRBJ1-1; D perhaps matches TRBD1 (5 bases). The CDR3 covers 12 residues. Germline lookup yields CDR1 ENHRY and CDR2 SYGVKD. Trimming shortened V by 0 bases and J by 11 bases, and 10 bases separated the two germline ends.

This clone was counted between two and nine times. The gene calls are TRBV2 and TRBJ1-2, with 8 bases lining up with TRBD1. V shed 7 bases and J 2 bases; nucleotides not matched to a gene: 6. From germline, CDR1 is SNHLY and CDR2 FYNNEI. CDR3 length: 14 amino acids. DNA for the CDR3: TGTGCCAGCAAGCCGGGACAGGTCAACTATGGCTACACCTTC. It is translated as CASKPGQVNYGYTF.